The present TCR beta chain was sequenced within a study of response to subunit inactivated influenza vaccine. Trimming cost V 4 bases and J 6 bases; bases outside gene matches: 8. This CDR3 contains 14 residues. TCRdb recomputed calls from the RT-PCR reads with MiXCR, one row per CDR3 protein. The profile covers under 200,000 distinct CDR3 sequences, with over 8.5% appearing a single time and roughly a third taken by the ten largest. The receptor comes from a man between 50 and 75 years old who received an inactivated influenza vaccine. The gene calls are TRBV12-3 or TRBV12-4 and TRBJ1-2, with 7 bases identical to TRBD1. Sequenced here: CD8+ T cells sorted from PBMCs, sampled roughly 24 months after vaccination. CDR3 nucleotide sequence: TGTGCCAGCAGTTACTGGCAGGGGGAACATGGCTACACCTTC. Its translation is CASSYWQGEHGYTF.